This T cell receptor (beta chain) was recovered during a study of response to subunit inactivated influenza vaccine. General study points: T cells newly recruited by each seasonal influenza vaccination are few, the authors suggested.

TCRdb reanalysed the RT-PCR reads using MiXCR and keeps one entry per CDR3 protein. The sample consists of more than 700,000 distinct CDR3 sequences, 21% of them appearing once. Notes on this clonotype: Its antigen is currently unknown.

Germline CDR1 SQVTM, CDR2 ANQGSEA. The CDR3 totals 15 residues. V was pared by 5 bases and J by 2 bases, with 8 bases of the junction left unmatched. This sequence was found in a man in his fifties or sixties who received an inactivated influenza vaccine. Specimen: PBMCs from blood, collected 5 days after vaccination. This chain uses TRBV29-1 with TRBJ2-1, with TRBD1 identical over 8 bases. CDR3 bases: TGCAGCGTTCTCGGACAGGGACTTACCTACAATGAGCAGTTCTTC. Protein sequence: CSVLGQGLTYNEQFF.